The 30 T cell receptor beta chains reported below all come from one sample, sequenced in a study of response to subunit inactivated influenza vaccine. Using its own MiXCR run on the RT-PCR reads, TCRdb lists one record per CDR3 protein. The top ten hold 2.5% to 3.5% of the sample, which has some 500,000 distinct CDR3 sequences, more than 15% seen once. Material: CD4+ T cells sorted from PBMCs, obtained around 25 months after vaccination. These receptors were collected from a man in his fifties or sixties who received an inactivated influenza vaccine.

This clonotype was counted at least ten times. The junction shows a germline mismatch at one end, possibly a read error. DNA for the CDR3: TGTGCCAGCTCACCAGGGGGGCAGGAGACCCAGTACTTC. Protein: CASSPGGQETQYF. This sequence joins TRBV5-1 and TRBJ2-5; weak D call: TRBD1 (7 bases). This CDR3 comprises 13 residues. Per germline, CDR1 SGHRS and CDR2 YFSETQ.

This clonotype was counted ten times or more. This chain uses TRBV24-1 with TRBJ1-4; the match to TRBD1 covers 7 bases. CDR1 is KGHDR, CDR2 SFDVKD, per germline. Losses at the gene ends were 5 bases for V and 4 bases for J; bases not matched to a gene: 6. This CDR3 spans 15 amino acids. CDR3 nucleotide sequence: TGTGCCACCAGTGGAGGGACAGACAATAATGAAAAACTGTTTTTT. Translation gives CATSGGTDNNEKLFF.

The table lists this clonotype with a few counts. The chain has TRBV20-1 and TRBJ2-1; maybe TRBD2 (5 bases). This CDR3 is built from 15 residues. In germline, CDR1 is DFQATT, CDR2 SNEGSKA (reference sequence). Trimming stripped 6 bases from V and 0 bases from J, with 15 bases between. In nucleotides, the CDR3 is TGCAGTGCCCACCACCAGGCGGGCTCCTACAATGAGCAGTTCTTC. Translation gives CSAHHQAGSYNEQFF.

This clonotype was seen a handful of times. The chain uses TRBV28 and TRBJ2-4; maybe TRBD2 (5 bases). CDR1 MDHEN and CDR2 SYDVKM come from the germline V gene. V gave up 8 bases and J gave up 0 bases, with 29 bases separating them. The CDR3 is made up of 20 amino acids. Written as DNA, the CDR3 is TGTGCCAGCGGCCCCAGCAAGGCTAGCTCCACGCCCCTAGCCAAAAACATTCAGTACTTC. Amino acid sequence: CASGPSKASSTPLAKNIQYF.

V is TRBV20-1 and J is TRBJ2-5; D is ambiguous. The CDR3 sequence is 14 residues long. Germline CDR1 reads DFQATT; CDR2 reads SNEGSKA (reference sequence). V was shortened by 0 bases and J by 0 bases, with 8 bases between the two germline ends. In DNA, the CDR3 is TGCAGTGCTAGAGATTGGTTCAACCAAGAGACCCAGTACTTC. The encoded protein is CSARDWFNQETQYF.

This clonotype occurred a few times. Relative to the germline gene, one junction end is altered; a read error may explain this. CDR3: CACSQDGLSLSYNEQFF. The CDR3 DNA follows: TGTGCCTGCAGCCAAGATGGACTCTCCCTGTCCTACAATGAGCAGTTCTTC. The rearrangement joins TRBV3-1 to TRBJ2-1; TRBD2 might be the D (5 bases). The length of the CDR3 is 17 residues. Germline CDR1 reads LGHDT; CDR2 reads YNNKEL (reference sequence).

The rearrangement joins TRBV3-1 to TRBJ1-2; D gene uncertain. The V gene lost 1 base and the J gene lost 8 bases, with 11 bases spanning the gap. The CDR3 has 13 amino acids. Germline assignment: CDR1 LGHDT and CDR2 YNNKEL (reference sequence). As DNA, the CDR3 is TGTGCCAGCAGCCAAGCCAGACTGGGCGGCTACACCTTC. Translating it yields CASSQARLGGYTF.

The chain combines TRBV7-6 with TRBJ2-2, with TRBD2 matching 10 bases. V dropped 5 bases and J dropped 1; count of bases not matched to a gene: 4. CDR1 SGHVS and CDR2 FNYEAQ come from the germline V gene. CDR3 size: 16 residues. The CDR3 sequence is CASSMRLAGNTGELFF. As DNA, the CDR3 is TGTGCCAGCAGCATGAGACTAGCGGGGAACACCGGGGAGCTGTTTTTT.

This clonotype was counted a few times. CDR3 in amino acids: CSARDATGAGEKLFF. The CDR3 DNA is TGCAGTGCTAGAGATGCAACAGGGGCAGGTGAAAAACTGTTTTTT. V gene TRBV20-1 combines with J gene TRBJ1-4; 7 bases are shared with TRBD1. The trim removed 0 bases at V and 7 bases at J, leaving 8 bases unmatched. Germline V CDR1 and CDR2: DFQATT, SNEGSKA (reference sequence). The CDR3 is 15 amino acids.

This clonotype was observed a handful of times. The genes are TRBV11-2 and TRBJ2-7; possible D gene TRBD2, 5 bases. CDR3 length: 15 amino acids. The V end was cut by 6 bases, the J end by 3 bases, with 18 bases between. CDR1 and CDR2 from the germline V gene are SGHAT and FQNNGV. The DNA for the CDR3 is TGTGCCAGCAGGCAAATCCGTAGCGCTCTCTACGAGCAGTACTTC. Amino acid sequence: CASRQIRSALYEQYF. Together with reference TRBV11-2 and TRBJ2-7, the CDR3 gives the full variable domain: EAGVAQSPRYKIIEKRQSVAFWCNPISGHATLYWYQQILGQGPKLLIQFQNNGVVDDSQLPKDRFSAERLKGVDSTLKIQPAKLEDSAVYLCASRQIRSALYEQYFGPGTRLTVT.

This clonotype was picked up a small number of times. The chain links TRBV10-3 to TRBJ2-2; D may be TRBD1 or TRBD2 (5 bases each). CDR3 length equals 14 residues. V was cut by 4 bases and J by 4 bases, with 10 bases left in between. CDR1 is ENHRY and CDR2 is SYGVKD in the germline V gene. CDR3 region: CAISGRGGTGELFF. DNA for the CDR3: TGTGCCATCAGTGGCCGGGGCGGCACCGGGGAGCTGTTTTTT.

This clonotype was counted at least ten times. V usage is TRBV12-3 or TRBV12-4 and J usage is TRBJ2-3; D may be TRBD2 (5 bases). V lost 10 bases to trimming and J lost 0 bases, with 14 bases between them. The CDR3 runs 14 residues. CDR3 residues: CATTPGISTDTQYF. CDR3 DNA: TGTGCCACCACACCCGGGATTAGCACAGATACGCAGTATTTT.

This clonotype occurred a few times. V is TRBV3-1 and J is TRBJ2-1; D is ambiguous. Between the trimmed V and J ends, which lost 0 bases and 5 bases, there was a span of 8 bases. CDR1 is LGHDT, CDR2 YNNKEL, per germline (reference sequence). The CDR3 contains 14 residues. CDR3 region: CASSQDKGHNEQFF. DNA of the CDR3: TGTGCCAGCAGCCAAGATAAAGGGCACAATGAGCAGTTCTTC.

This chain connects TRBV27 to TRBJ2-1; a possible D gene is TRBD1 (6 bases). The V gene lost 10 bases and the J gene lost 3 bases, with 10 bases spanning the gap. This CDR3 region has 12 residues. In germline, CDR1 is MNHEY, CDR2 SMNVEV (reference sequence). The DNA for the CDR3 is TGTGCCAACCCGGACAGCTACAATGAGCAGTTCTTC. Its translation: CANPDSYNEQFF.

This clonotype has a handful of counts. The gene calls are TRBV27 and TRBJ2-1; D uncertain. CDR3 size: 14 residues. Looked up from germline, CDR1 is MNHEY and CDR2 is SMNVEV (reference sequence). V lost 5 bases and J lost 6, with 14 bases in between. The CDR3 reads CASSATLRANEQFF. DNA of the CDR3: TGTGCCAGCAGTGCCACCCTAAGGGCCAATGAGCAGTTCTTC.

The chain couples TRBV29-1 to TRBJ2-7, with 8 bases aligning to TRBD1. The germline gives CDR1 SQVTM, CDR2 ANQGSEA. CDR3 length equals 12 residues. Trimming cost V 6 bases and J 7 bases; bases outside gene matches: 8. CDR3 amino acids: CSVRTTGVEQYF. The CDR3, as DNA: TGCAGCGTCCGAACGACAGGGGTGGAGCAGTACTTC.

This clonotype was counted a few times. The chain has TRBV6-5 and TRBJ2-7; no clear D gene. The CDR3 runs 12 residues. Trimming stripped 4 bases from V and 6 bases from J, with 10 bases between. Germline V gene lookup returns CDR1 MNHEY and CDR2 SVGAGI. The CDR3 here is CASSFSRGEQYF. The CDR3 DNA reads as TGTGCCAGCAGTTTTTCTCGCGGCGAGCAGTACTTC.

This chain connects TRBV5-4 to TRBJ2-3, with D tentatively TRBD1 or TRBD2 (5 bases each). Germline-derived CDR1 and CDR2 are SGHNT and YYREEE (reference sequence). V lost 1 base, J lost 1 base, and 10 bases lay in between. CDR3 length: 15 amino acids. DNA for the CDR3: TGTGCCAGCAGCTTGTATCGAGGGGGCACAGATACGCAGTATTTT. Translating gives CASSLYRGGTDTQYF.

CDR3 loop: CASSPSVGLGTIWDQPQHF. The DNA of the CDR3 is TGTGCCAGCAGTCCCTCGGTGGGACTCGGGACGATTTGGGATCAGCCCCAGCATTTT. The rearrangement uses TRBV28 and TRBJ1-5; possibly TRBD1 for D (5 bases). Looked up from germline, CDR1 is MDHEN and CDR2 is SYDVKM. V lost 5 bases, J lost 5 bases, and 28 bases lay in between. The CDR3 consists of 19 residues.

The chain combines TRBV6-2 or TRBV6-3 with TRBJ2-1; 8 nucleotides agree with TRBD2. Germline values: CDR1 MNHEY, CDR2 SVGEGT. CDR3 length equals 15 residues. With 6 bases clipped from V and 0 bases from J, the junction kept 4 bases outside the gene matches. The CDR3 DNA is TGTGCCAGCAGGATAGCGGGGAGCTCCTACAATGAGCAGTTCTTC. As protein: CASRIAGSSYNEQFF.

This clonotype showed up many times. This rearrangement joins TRBV10-3 to TRBJ1-2; perhaps TRBD1 as D (5 bases). CDR1 and CDR2 (germline): ENHRY, SYGVKD. CDR3 length equals 12 residues. Trimming pared 2 bases from V and 5 bases from J, leaving 6 bases between. CDR3 in DNA: TGTGCCATCAGTGAGCAGGGTTATGGCTACACCTTC. Translated, it gives CAISEQGYGYTF.

The rearrangement joins TRBV20-1 to TRBJ2-1; a possible D gene is TRBD2 (5 bases). V lost 1 base to trimming and J lost 4 bases, with 14 bases between them. CDR3 length: 15 residues. In germline, CDR1 is DFQATT, CDR2 SNEGSKA (reference sequence). DNA of the CDR3: TGCAGTGCTAGAGCCCCCAGCGGCCTTTACAATGAGCAGTTCTTC. Its translation: CSARAPSGLYNEQFF.

The chain is built from TRBV28 and TRBJ2-3, with 9 bases that match TRBD2. There are 15 residues in the CDR3. The junction had 4 bases not matched to a gene; V was cut back by 0 bases and J by 6 bases. CDR1 is MDHEN, CDR2 SYDVKM, per germline. CDR3 sequence: CASSLWAGGGDTQYF. The CDR3 DNA reads TGTGCCAGCAGTTTATGGGCGGGAGGGGGCGATACGCAGTATTTT.

This clonotype was counted only a few times. This chain connects TRBV20-1 to TRBJ2-1, with 8 bases aligning to TRBD2. This CDR3 has 16 residues. Germline-derived CDR1 and CDR2 are DFQATT and SNEGSKA (reference sequence). The J segment lost 2 bases and the V segment lost 0 bases, leaving 6 bases of the junction unmatched. The CDR3 DNA sequence: TGCAGTGCTAGAGATAGTGGAGCGGGGGCCTACAATGAGCAGTTCTTC. Its protein is CSARDSGAGAYNEQFF.

This clonotype showed up many times. This chain links TRBV2 with TRBJ1-6; D may be TRBD1 (6 bases). Trimming took off 6 bases at V and 4 bases at J, with 10 bases between the two ends. Looked up from germline, CDR1 is SNHLY and CDR2 is FYNNEI. The CDR3 covers 14 residues. Written as DNA, the CDR3 is TGTGCCAGCAGACAGGACAGTTATAATTCACCCCTCCACTTT. Protein product: CASRQDSYNSPLHF.

The table lists this clonotype with a few counts. The chain employs TRBV27 and TRBJ2-5; no reliable D call. This CDR3 spans 15 amino acids. The germline CDR1 and CDR2 sequences are MNHEY and SMNVEV (reference sequence). Trimming shortened V by 5 bases and J by 5 bases, and 18 bases separated the two germline ends. CDR3 nucleotide sequence: TGTGCCAGCAGTCCGCGGAGAGCTCAAGGGGAGACCCAGTACTTC. Its protein product is CASSPRRAQGETQYF.

This clonotype was seen a handful of times. The CDR3 DNA reads TGTGCCAGCAGCTCCCGGGTAGCGGGGCCCCAAGAGACCCAGTACTTC. Residues: CASSSRVAGPQETQYF. V gene TRBV9 combines with J gene TRBJ2-5, with 8 nucleotides matching TRBD2. Losses at the gene ends were 4 bases for V and 1 base for J; bases not matched to a gene: 9. Germline CDR1 SGDLS, CDR2 YYNGEE. CDR3 size: 16 residues.

This clonotype was seen more than once but under ten times. The chain uses TRBV6-1 and TRBJ2-1; possibly TRBD1 for D (6 bases). CDR1 MNHNS and CDR2 SASEGT come from the germline V gene. CDR3 length equals 14 residues. Trimming cost V 5 bases and J 7 bases, with 15 bases left between them. The CDR3 is CASSPNRVGNEQFF. The CDR3 DNA is TGTGCCAGCAGTCCCAACAGGGTGGGTAATGAGCAGTTCTTC.

This clonotype was counted only a few times. This chain joins TRBV5-1 and TRBJ2-1; D perhaps matches TRBD1 (6 bases). This CDR3 region has 14 residues. V was shortened by 4 bases and J by 5 bases, with 13 bases between the two germline ends. CDR1 SGHRS and CDR2 YFSETQ come from the germline V gene. In DNA form, the CDR3 reads TGCGCCAGCAGCCTCATTGACAGGCACAATGAGCAGTTCTTC. Amino acid sequence: CASSLIDRHNEQFF.

This clonotype occurred many times. The chain is built from TRBV11-2 and TRBJ2-5; the match to TRBD2 covers 12 bases. V gave up 5 bases and J gave up 4 bases; unmatched junction bases: 5. In germline, CDR1 is SGHAT, CDR2 FQNNGV. This CDR3 spans 15 amino acids. The CDR3 spells CASSPSTSGGETQYF. The CDR3, as DNA: TGTGCCAGCAGCCCTTCGACTAGCGGGGGAGAGACCCAGTACTTC.